What follows is one T cell receptor (beta chain) and its context. This clone's antigen is unknown. No much larger clone is present one base from it, and per-base qualities are unavailable. The CDR3 regions of human TCRbeta chains were analyzed by immunosequencing. From the authors' description of their analysis: Repertoire TCRs were checked for matches against a reference library of SARS-CoV-2-specific TCRs that had been generated using the MIRA antigen-specificity platform. Breadth was defined as the fraction of unique TCRs that were SARS-CoV-2-associated, and depth was defined as the fraction of total T cells that were SARS-CoV-2-associated. Using the MIRA data, each spike-specific TCR was assigned both to the spike region to which the TCR was reactive and to a CD4 or CD8 class. Log10-transformed breadth and depth values were compared by one-way ANOVA with Sidak's multiple comparisons tests. In its TCRdb copy, this immuneACCESS table keeps in-frame sequences only and misses some clones. Where compared with another copy, unresolved V genes explain less than half of these, and the others have no known cause. The V and J calls and clone size are taken from that table; D and trimming were inferred from the DNA. The sample includes some 99,000 clones, with more than 70% observed a single time. More than 15% of the sample is in the top ten clones.

These data originate in a study of T cell responses to AZD1222 COVID-19 vaccine (dated by TCRdb to the early 2020s). Looking at the study overall: TCR sequencing covered more than 230 trial participants: some 210 given two doses of AZD1222 and 26 given two doses of MenACWY control vaccine. Enrollment into the trials was organized by age into subgroups of 18-55, 56-69 and 70-plus years, and those subgroups contained roughly 150, 30 and 60 TCR-sequenced participants, respectively.

The CDR3 spans 13 residues, from the cysteine through the phenylalanine. Solely the CDR3 DNA is kept, with 39 bases framed from the first base. Reading the germline V gene (reference sequence) gives CDR1 LNHDA and CDR2 SQIVND. The junction shows trimming of 4 bases on V and 7 bases on J, and the gene matches do not reach 5 bases of it. Overall study results and their limits: In the small 56-69-year group, the increase in depth fell short of significance, most likely because of low power. Conclusions about previously exposed vaccinees are limited, since just six AZD1222 recipients were seropositive for SARS-CoV-2 at baseline. Participants were mostly white British, with more females than males. The authors suggested clonal diversity may have been underestimated. Reportedly, close to half of the unique spike-specific TCRs recognized epitopes lying outside the regions that are mutated in the B.1.351 and B.1.1.7 variants. After two AZD1222 doses, spike-specific TCR breadth and depth were significantly higher than at day 0 and than in MenACWY recipients. Because no day 14 peak-response samples were available, the repertoires could be characterized only after the peak T cell response. The vaccine-associated CD4 TCRs covered the entire spike protein, and the dominant responses fell in regions 160-218 and 743-854.

The intended sense of this specimen's time point label: about 28 days (+/-7) after the second vaccine dose. Because spike-specific TCR depth and breadth did not differ between the two schedules, AZD1222 recipients who got a second dose at roughly 4 weeks were pooled with those who got a second dose at roughly 12 weeks. Samples from vaccinated people were obtained from the UK trials COV001 and COV002, which included a single-blind randomized controlled phase 2/3 trial of AZD1222 (ChAdOx1 nCoV-19) in healthy adults. For TCRbeta chain sequencing, PBMC samples were collected from trial participants at day 0 and at day 28 after the second dose.

The chain uses TRBV19 and TRBJ1-2, with 8 bases matching TRBD1. The receptor was isolated from an adult who received the AZD1222 COVID-19 vaccine. This specimen was peripheral blood, taken 28 days after the second AZD1222 dose. The DNA sequence is TGTGCCAGTAGTAAGACAGGGGTGCCTGGCTACACCTTC. It is translated as CASSKTGVPGYTF.